The entry that follows covers one T cell receptor beta chain sequence. The data belong to a study of blood T cell repertoires in COVID-19. Study-level background: T cells, B-cell-depleted T cells, or PBMCs supplied cDNA or gDNA.

As handled by the study authors: Amplification from reference gene primers served as the basis for estimated nucleated cell counts. The data were produced by immunoSEQ multiplex PCR, yet TCRdb's version contains in-frame clones alone and is incomplete. Clonal size and the V and J genes are those of that table, whereas D and trimming came from the DNA. The table has 100,000 to 130,000 clones, 80% to 95% seen once. Sample: peripheral blood. The receptor was isolated from a woman younger than 45 with acute or convalescent COVID-19.

CDR3 in DNA: TGTGCCAGCAGCTTCGGGAGCAATGAGCAGTTCTTC. Its translation: CASSFGSNEQFF. The rearrangement uses TRBV7-3 and TRBJ2-1; perhaps TRBD2 as D (6 bases). Trimming left V 3 bases short and J 6 bases short, with 6 bases between. CDR3 length equals 12 residues. Germline CDR1 reads SGHTA; CDR2 reads FQGTGA.